The 4 T cell receptor beta chains below were found in one sample sequenced in a study of cytotoxic CD8 clonotypes in ibrutinib-treated CLL. Some clones are missing from TCRdb's copy, which holds only in-frame ones; the method was immunoSEQ multiplex PCR. The profile shows over 100,000 clones, 50% to 65% of them singletons. This specimen was PBMCs, taken after 24 months of ibrutinib treatment. All receptors come from a human donor with chronic lymphocytic leukemia.

On this clone: Other DNA sequences in this sample translate to the same CDR3. V gene TRBV7-6 combines with J gene TRBJ1-5; D is uncertain. The CDR3 length is 14 residues. Trimming took 6 bases from V and 1 from J, leaving 10 bases between them. Germline V gene data show CDR1 as SGHVS and CDR2 as FNYEAQ. Here the CDR3 reads CASSRTESNQPQHF. In nucleotides, the CDR3 is TGTGCCAGCAGTCGGACGGAGAGCAATCAGCCCCAGCATTTT.

This clone was seen just once. The chain couples TRBV25-1 to TRBJ1-2; tentatively, D is TRBD1 (5 bases). The germline V gene has CDR1 MGHDK and CDR2 SYGVNS. This CDR3 is 13 amino acids long. V lost 6 bases, J lost 2 bases, and 10 bases lay in between. CDR3 amino acids: CASRVGANYGYTF. Here the CDR3 DNA reads TGTGCCAGCAGAGTAGGGGCCAACTATGGCTACACCTTC.

In its sample, this clone was seen a few times. V gene TRBV7-9 combines with J gene TRBJ2-7; the match to TRBD1 covers 7 bases. V lost 4 bases, J lost 3 bases, and 6 bases stayed unmatched. Germline loops: CDR1 SEHNR, CDR2 FQNEAQ (reference sequence). The CDR3 has 14 residues. CDR3 sequence reads: CASSSHRDSYEQYF. The CDR3 DNA is TGTGCCAGCAGCTCCCACCGGGACAGCTACGAGCAGTACTTC.

This clone was detected a few times. The rearrangement links TRBV7-8 to TRBJ2-7; D might be TRBD1 (6 bases). The CDR3 extends over 13 amino acids. The V end was cut by 6 bases, the J end by 1 base, with 10 bases between. Germline CDR1 is SGHVS and CDR2 is FQNEAQ. DNA of the CDR3: TGTGCCAGCAGGGCAGGGGTGTCCTACGAGCAGTACTTC. It encodes CASRAGVSYEQYF.